These T cell receptor beta chains were read from a single sample in a study of a mutant IDH1 vaccine in newly diagnosed glioma. The protocol was immunoSEQ multiplex PCR, while the TCRdb copy is restricted to in-frame clones and leaves out a portion. Of tens of thousands of clones listed, approximately 80% are singletons. The sequencing used PBMCs, collected from a glioma patient treated with radiotherapy, temozolomide or both. Receptors originate from a man in his forties or fifties with glioma. Some clones in this sample may be carry-over from other donors' samples. Both conserved end residues are part of each CDR3. Clone size, where shown, is once, few, many, or a class for clones that have expanded.

clone size,J gene,V gene,CDR3 protein
.,TRBJ2-7,TRBV2,CASSAGTGPYEQYF
few,TRBJ1-6,TRBV5-6,CASSLAGQSYNSPLHF
.,TRBJ2-5,TRBV18,CASSPQGAGNGETQYF
.,TRBJ1-1,TRBV18,CASSPTGRNTEAFF
.,TRBJ1-2,TRBV4-1,CASSTTGFDGYTF
.,TRBJ2-2,TRBV6-5,CASTRPGTNTGELFF
.,TRBJ2-3,TRBV30,CAWSIRGTLTDTQYF
.,TRBJ1-1,TRBV30,CAWSPGGQYSEAFF
.,TRBJ2-5,TRBV5-1,CASSSAPGGAGETQYF
.,TRBJ2-5,TRBV5-1,CASSLGGVAAQETQYF
.,TRBJ1-5,TRBV2,CASSGDGRQPQHF
.,TRBJ2-3,TRBV7-9,CASSLLHTDTQYF
.,TRBJ1-2,TRBV29-1,CSVEDSSTGAGYGYTF
few,TRBJ2-1,TRBV6-6,CASNPGLTYNEQFF
.,TRBJ1-1,TRBV7-9,CASILTNRGTTEAFF
.,TRBJ2-7,TRBV7-8,CASSLIRPEGRGATYEQYF
.,TRBJ1-5,TRBV6-5,CASSYKAGLNQPQHF
few,TRBJ1-5,TRBV28,CASSGGGAGNQPQHF
few,TRBJ2-7,TRBV5-1,CASSWGAGNEQYF
.,TRBJ2-7,TRBV27,CASIPRVGGNEQYF